Following are 28 T cell receptor beta chains from one sample sequenced in a study of Ad26.COV2.S vaccination and SARS-CoV-2 variants. Produced via immunoSEQ multiplex PCR; TCRdb's table is partial and in-frame only. The sample holds fewer than 500,000 clones, 80% to 95% seen once. Treatment of the sample: 15 to 20 received Ad26.COV2.S at low or high dose, single or two shots; a few received placebo; per-sample allocation not given. Day 63 following the first vaccine or placebo injection was when the samples were taken. The source was peripheral blood, collected in a trial of Ad26.COV2.S vaccine versus placebo. Receptors originate from a person aged 18-60 years who received the Ad26.COV2.S COVID-19 vaccine or a placebo.

As regards this clone: At one end the junction does not follow the germline gene, possibly because of a read error. CDR3 sequence reads: CASSLTGGTDTQYF. The CDR3, as DNA: TGTGCTAGCAGCTTAACAGGGGGCACAGATACGCAGTATTTT. This rearrangement joins TRBV7-7 to TRBJ2-3; 7 positions agree with TRBD1. CDR3 size: 14 residues. From germline, CDR1 is SSHAT and CDR2 FNYEAQ (reference sequence).

The V call is TRBV5-1, the J call TRBJ2-3; no clear D gene. Germline V gene lookup returns CDR1 SGHRS and CDR2 YFSETQ. Trimming shortened V by 0 bases and J by 3 bases, and 11 bases separated the two germline ends. CDR3 length: 15 amino acids. The CDR3: CASSLGPSPTDTQYF. CDR3 bases: TGCGCCAGCAGCTTGGGACCAAGTCCGACAGATACGCAGTATTTT.

V gene TRBV7-2 combines with J gene TRBJ1-5, with 8 bases aligning to TRBD1. The CDR3 extends over 16 amino acids. Unmatched junction bases numbered 10, after V lost 2 bases and J lost 7 bases. From germline, CDR1 is SGHTA and CDR2 FQGNSA. CDR3 sequence reads: CASSLLDRGLGQPQHF. The CDR3 DNA is TGTGCCAGCAGCTTACTCGACAGGGGTTTGGGGCAGCCCCAGCATTTT.

This chain connects TRBV20-1 to TRBJ1-1; D gene unclear. Trimming shortened V by 0 bases and J by 6 bases, and 5 bases separated the two germline ends. The CDR3 sequence is 11 residues long. The germline V gene has CDR1 DFQATT and CDR2 SNEGSKA (reference sequence). This chain's CDR3 is CSARDEAEAFF. The CDR3 coding sequence is TGCAGTGCTAGAGATGAGGCTGAAGCTTTCTTT.

The V and J genes are TRBV3-1 (or the pseudogene TRBV3-2) and TRBJ2-3, with D uncertain. The CDR3 runs 14 residues. V lost 4 bases and J 2 bases, leaving 10 bases between the germline ends. Germline lookup yields CDR1 LGHDT and CDR2 YNNKEL (reference sequence). The CDR3 here is CASSLSDSTDTQYF. Written as DNA, the CDR3 is TGTGCCAGCAGCCTTAGTGACTCCACAGATACGCAGTATTTT.

The gene calls are TRBV5-4 and TRBJ2-7; 7 positions match TRBD1. The V and J ends lost 3 bases and 6 bases, in that order; junction bases with no gene match: 9. The CDR3 consists of 14 residues. Germline V lookup: CDR1 SGHNT, CDR2 YYREEE (reference sequence). Here the CDR3 DNA reads TGTGCCAGCAGCTCACCTGGGACAGTGAGCGAGCAGTACTTC. Encoded protein: CASSSPGTVSEQYF.

V usage is TRBV29-1 and J usage is TRBJ1-2; D is uncertain. CDR1 and CDR2 from the germline V gene are SQVTM and ANQGSEA. This CDR3 is built from 13 residues. Trimming left V 4 bases short and J 7 bases short, with 16 bases between. Here the CDR3 reads CSVGPGRGRGYTF. The CDR3 region has the DNA TGCAGCGTTGGACCCGGGAGAGGTCGTGGCTACACCTTC. The full variable domain, rest sourced from reference TRBV29-1 and TRBJ1-2, is SAVISQKPSRDICQRGTSLTIQCQVDSQVTMMFWYRQQPGQSLTLIATANQGSEATYESGFVIDKFPISRPNLTFSTLTVSNMSPEDSSIYLCSVGPGRGRGYTFGSGTRLTVV.

V is TRBV15 and J is TRBJ2-7; a weak D match, TRBD2 (5 bases). This CDR3 is built from 17 residues. V was clipped by 5 bases and J by 0 bases, with 20 bases between them. Germline CDR1 is LNHNV and CDR2 is YYDKDF (reference sequence). The CDR3 DNA sequence: TGTGCCACCAGCCCTCGAGGAGTAGCGAAACCCTCCTACGAGCAGTACTTC. Translation: CATSPRGVAKPSYEQYF. Variable domain in full (rest from reference TRBV15 and TRBJ2-7): DAMVIQNPRYQVTQFGKPVTLSCSQTLNHNVMYWYQQKSSQAPKLLFHYYDKDFNNEADTPDNFQSRRPNTSFCFLDIRSPGLGDTAMYLCATSPRGVAKPSYEQYFGPGTRLTVT.

This sequence joins TRBV7-9 and TRBJ2-3; 7 nucleotides align to TRBD2. The CDR3 contains 17 residues. The ends lost 1 base at V and 5 bases at J; junction bases unmatched: 12. Per the germline V gene, CDR1 is SEHNR and CDR2 is FQNEAQ (reference sequence). CDR3 nucleotides: TGTGCCAGCAGCTTAGGGGCGGCGGGAGTCGGCATAGATACGCAGTATTTT. It encodes CASSLGAAGVGIDTQYF.

The chain combines TRBV4-3 with TRBJ2-5, with a possible D match to TRBD1 (5 bases). This CDR3 has 16 amino acids. Germline CDR1 reads LGHNA; CDR2 reads YSLEER. V shed 4 bases and J shed 1 base, with 16 bases lying between them. In DNA form, the CDR3 reads TGCGCCAGCAGCCCGAACCCCCGACAGTTCCAAGAGACCCAGTACTTC. Residues: CASSPNPRQFQETQYF.

This chain joins TRBV7-9 and TRBJ2-7; D gene ambiguous. Germline V CDR1 and CDR2: SEHNR, FQNEAQ (reference sequence). The CDR3 has 16 residues. Deletions cut 5 bases from V and 2 bases from J, with 19 bases between. The CDR3 DNA follows: TGTGCCAGCAGCCGCTACTCCAGGTCGGCCCCCTACGAGCAGTACTTC. Translated, it gives CASSRYSRSAPYEQYF.

The chain employs TRBV21-1 and TRBJ2-4; the D call in the table, TRBD2, was not verified against the DNA. TRBV21-1 constitutes a pseudogene. The CDR3 consists of 15 residues. The CDR3 DNA sequence: TGTGCCAGCAGCAAAGGAGGAGATTCCAAAAACATTCAGTACTTC. This sequence encodes CASSKGGDSKNIQYF.

V usage is TRBV19 and J usage is TRBJ2-2; maybe TRBD1 (6 bases). V was cut by 2 bases and J by 4 bases, with 11 bases left in between. Germline lookup yields CDR1 LNHDA and CDR2 SQIVND (reference sequence). The CDR3 totals 15 residues. CDR3 coding DNA: TGTGCCAGTAGTATAAACAGGGCGGGCACCGGGGAGCTGTTTTTT. It encodes CASSINRAGTGELFF.

V usage is TRBV11-2 and J usage is TRBJ1-3; TRBD1 aligns across 7 bases. This CDR3 has 14 residues. With 6 bases clipped from V and 2 bases from J, the junction kept 4 bases outside the gene matches. Germline V lookup: CDR1 SGHAT, CDR2 FQNNGV. The CDR3 spells CASSPDRAGNTIYF. DNA for the CDR3: TGTGCCAGCAGTCCCGACAGGGCTGGAAACACCATATATTTT. The entire variable domain, with the rest obtained from reference TRBV11-2 and TRBJ1-3, is as follows: EAGVAQSPRYKIIEKRQSVAFWCNPISGHATLYWYQQILGQGPKLLIQFQNNGVVDDSQLPKDRFSAERLKGVDSTLKIQPAKLEDSAVYLCASSPDRAGNTIYFGEGSWLTVV.

The V call is TRBV28, the J call TRBJ1-4, with D unresolved. Per germline, CDR1 MDHEN and CDR2 SYDVKM. V lost 6 bases to trimming and J lost 2 bases, with 10 bases between them. This CDR3 has 14 amino acids. In nucleotides, the CDR3 is TGTGCCAGCAGGGACGGCTACACTAATGAAAAACTGTTTTTT. Translation gives CASRDGYTNEKLFF.

Regarding this clone: At the DNA level, this CDR3 is encoded by other sequences in the same sample as well. This chain joins TRBV4-3 and TRBJ2-7; a weak D match, TRBD1 (5 bases). This CDR3 has 13 amino acids. The germline V gene encodes CDR1 LGHNA and CDR2 YSLEER. Trimming cost V 4 bases and J 1 base, with 8 bases left between them. This CDR3 reads CASSPGISYEQYF. The CDR3 nucleotides are TGCGCCAGCAGCCCAGGGATTTCCTACGAGCAGTACTTC.

The CDR3 loop reads CASSVETSATYNEQFF. The CDR3 DNA follows: TGTGCCAGCAGTGTGGAGACAAGCGCCACCTACAATGAGCAGTTCTTC. This sequence joins TRBV6-4 and TRBJ2-1; no definite D call. The CDR3 spans 16 residues. Deletions cut 4 bases from V and 2 bases from J, with 15 bases between. Germline lookup yields CDR1 MRHNA and CDR2 SNTAGT.

This clone was detected only once. The rearrangement uses TRBV29-1 and TRBJ2-1; TRBD1 aligns across 9 bases. V gave up 3 bases and J gave up 3 bases; unmatched junction bases: 6. In germline, CDR1 is SQVTM, CDR2 ANQGSEA. This CDR3 is built from 15 residues. In DNA form, the CDR3 reads TGCAGCGTTGAGAGTGGGACAGGGAGCTACAATGAGCAGTTCTTC. Amino acid sequence: CSVESGTGSYNEQFF.

CDR3 in amino acids: CASSFTGNTEAFF. Written as DNA, the CDR3 is TGTGCCAGCAGCTTTACGGGTAACACTGAAGCTTTCTTT. The chain uses TRBV7-9 and TRBJ1-1; D unclear. Looked up from germline, CDR1 is SEHNR and CDR2 is FQNEAQ (reference sequence). The CDR3 totals 13 residues. V dropped 3 bases and J dropped 2 bases, with 7 bases sitting between them.

The V and J genes are TRBV29-1 and TRBJ2-5; TRBD2 agrees at 14 bases. Germline V gene data show CDR1 as SQVTM and CDR2 as ANQGSEA. Trimming removed 6 bases from V and 5 bases from J; junction bases left unmatched: 5. The CDR3 has 14 residues. In DNA form, the CDR3 reads TGCAGCGTACCGGGACTAGCGGGAGTCGAGACCCAGTACTTC. Protein: CSVPGLAGVETQYF.

This clone is medium-sized within its sample. The chain couples TRBV5-1 to TRBJ2-1; D might be TRBD1 (6 bases). This CDR3 spans 12 amino acids. Trimming cost V 4 bases and J 8 bases, with 10 bases left between them. CDR1 and CDR2 (germline): SGHRS, YFSETQ. This chain's CDR3 is CASSPQGHEQFF. The CDR3 nucleotides are TGCGCCAGCAGCCCACAGGGCCATGAGCAGTTCTTC.

The rearrangement joins TRBV2 to TRBJ1-1, with a weak D call TRBD1 (5 bases). The length of the CDR3 is 15 residues. The germline gives CDR1 SNHLY, CDR2 FYNNEI. V was pared by 2 bases and J by 4 bases, with 14 bases between. In DNA form, the CDR3 reads TGTGCCAGCAGTGAACGAGGGGCCGGGACCACTGAAGCTTTCTTT. This sequence encodes CASSERGAGTTEAFF.

CDR3 loop: CASRQGSGTEAFF. CDR3 DNA: TGTGCCAGCAGGCAGGGGTCGGGCACTGAAGCTTTCTTT. This chain connects TRBV2 to TRBJ1-1; maybe TRBD1 (6 bases). Germline V gives CDR1 SNHLY, CDR2 FYNNEI. Deletions cut 6 bases from V and 4 bases from J, with 12 bases between. The CDR3 loop spans 13 amino acids.

A single count supports this clone. The J gene is TRBJ2-5, the V gene TRBV25-1; unclear D gene. The germline V gene encodes CDR1 MGHDK and CDR2 SYGVNS. The CDR3 runs to 13 residues. Trimming took off 5 bases at V and 1 base at J, with 8 bases between the two ends. The CDR3 spells CASSNSPQETQYF. CDR3 DNA sequence: TGTGCCAGCAGTAATTCACCCCAAGAGACCCAGTACTTC.

This sequence joins TRBV7-2 and TRBJ2-1; 11 bases align to TRBD2. The CDR3 runs 15 residues. Germline-derived CDR1 and CDR2 are SGHTA and FQGNSA. V shed 5 bases, J shed 7 bases, and the junction held 7 bases outside the gene matches. The CDR3 sequence: CASSPTSGTQNEQFF. Here the CDR3 DNA reads TGTGCCAGCAGCCCGACTAGCGGGACTCAAAATGAGCAGTTCTTC.

The chain uses TRBV5-1 and TRBJ2-7; 8 bases are a match to TRBD2. The CDR3 extends over 15 amino acids. Trimming cost V 5 bases and J 5 bases; bases outside gene matches: 12. Germline V gene data show CDR1 as SGHRS and CDR2 as YFSETQ. CDR3 in amino acids: CASRLPGLETNEQYF. DNA of the CDR3: TGCGCCAGCAGGTTACCGGGACTAGAAACTAACGAGCAGTACTTC. The full variable domain, completed using reference TRBV5-1 and TRBJ2-7, is KAGVTQTPRYLIKTRGQQVTLSCSPISGHRSVSWYQQTPGQGLQFLFEYFSETQRNKGNFPGRFSGRQFSNSRSEMNVSTLELGDSALYLCASRLPGLETNEQYFGPGTRLTVT.

The chain uses TRBV5-4 and TRBJ2-7, with a weak D call TRBD1 (5 bases). Trimming left V 2 bases short and J 3 bases short, with 9 bases between. This CDR3 is 13 amino acids long. Germline values: CDR1 SGHNT, CDR2 YYREEE (reference sequence). In DNA, the CDR3 is TGTGCCAGCAGCTTTGGCAGGGACTACGAGCAGTACTTC. Translation gives CASSFGRDYEQYF.

The V gene is TRBV11-2, the J gene TRBJ1-2; 9 nucleotides align to TRBD1. The CDR3 has 15 residues. Losses at the gene ends were 3 bases for V and 7 bases for J; bases not matched to a gene: 9. Germline V gene sequence: CDR1 SGHAT, CDR2 FQNNGV. The CDR3 DNA sequence: TGTGCCAGCAGCTTCACAACAGGGGGCCGGGGTGGCTACACCTTC. This encodes CASSFTTGGRGGYTF.